This passage covers 28 T cell receptor beta chains from one sample sequenced in a study of blood T cell repertoires in COVID-19. TCRdb keeps only in-frame clones here, not all; method: immunoSEQ multiplex PCR. The table shows under 140,000 clones, with around 68% occurring only once. The sample comprised peripheral blood. The receptors derive from an older woman with acute or convalescent COVID-19.

The chain uses TRBV28 and TRBJ2-5, with 10 nucleotides matching TRBD2. The ends lost 6 bases at V and 6 bases at J; junction bases unmatched: 13. CDR1 MDHEN and CDR2 SYDVKM come from the germline V gene. The CDR3 is 16 residues long. The CDR3: CASSPFVAGGSQTQYF. The CDR3 DNA reads as TGTGCCAGCAGCCCCTTTGTAGCGGGGGGTTCACAGACCCAGTACTTC.

This clone was counted many times. The chain uses TRBV5-8 and TRBJ1-5, with D uncertain. Germline V gene lookup returns CDR1 SGHTS and CDR2 YDEGEE. This CDR3 comprises 17 residues. Trimming shortened V by 0 bases and J by 1 base, and 14 bases separated the two germline ends. CDR3: CASSLGTHRGSNQPQHF. The CDR3 DNA reads as TGTGCCAGCAGCTTGGGGACTCACCGAGGGAGCAATCAGCCCCAGCATTTT. The whole variable domain, remainder taken from reference TRBV5-8 and TRBJ1-5, is EAGVTQSPTHLIKTRGQQATLRCSPISGHTSVYWYQQALGLGLQFLLWYDEGEERNRGNFPPRFSGRQFPNYSSELNVNALELEDSALYLCASSLGTHRGSNQPQHFGDGTRLSIL.

With respect to this clone: Other DNA sequences in the same sample also yield this CDR3. The rearrangement links TRBV7-2 to TRBJ1-2, with 7 bases lining up with TRBD1. Trimming removed 1 base from V and 4 bases from J; junction bases left unmatched: 3. The CDR3 covers 14 residues. Germline CDR1 is SGHTA and CDR2 is FQGNSA. CDR3 loop: CASSLDRGSYGYTF. The CDR3 DNA reads as TGTGCCAGCAGCTTAGACAGGGGAAGCTATGGCTACACCTTC.

The chain employs TRBV5-1 and TRBJ1-5, with 12 nucleotides matching TRBD1. The CDR3 sequence is 16 residues long. J lost 6 bases, V lost 4 bases, and 8 bases had no gene match. Per the germline V gene, CDR1 is SGHRS and CDR2 is YFSETQ. The CDR3 loop reads CASSLGTGGPLQPQHF. CDR3 nucleotides: TGCGCCAGCAGCCTAGGGACAGGGGGCCCACTTCAGCCCCAGCATTTT.

This chain joins TRBV7-9 and TRBJ1-6; a weak D match, TRBD1 (5 bases). Germline loops: CDR1 SEHNR, CDR2 FQNEAQ (reference sequence). V dropped 2 bases and J dropped 9 bases, with 14 bases sitting between them. The CDR3 has 15 amino acids. DNA for the CDR3: TGTGCCAGCAGCTTACCCGGGGGTGGGAGTTCACCCCTCCACTTT. Its protein product is CASSLPGGGSSPLHF. The full variable domain, rest sourced from reference TRBV7-9 and TRBJ1-6, is DTGVSQNPRHKITKRGQNVTFRCDPISEHNRLYWYRQTLGQGPEFLTYFQNEAQLEKSRLLSDRFSAERPKGSFSTLEIQRTEQGDSAMYLCASSLPGGGSSPLHFGNGTRLTVT.

This chain connects TRBV11-2 to TRBJ1-1; 7 nucleotides agree with TRBD1. This CDR3 has 16 amino acids. CDR1 and CDR2 (germline): SGHAT, FQNNGV. The trim removed 1 base at V and 2 bases at J, leaving 7 bases unmatched. CDR3 DNA: TGTGCCAGCAGCTTAGGTTCTGCAGGGGGAAACACTGAAGCTTTCTTT. Its translation is CASSLGSAGGNTEAFF.

The chain carries TRBV19 and TRBJ1-2; D unresolved. Trimming removed 7 bases at V and 5 bases at J, with 14 bases between. This CDR3 contains 13 residues. Germline values: CDR1 LNHDA, CDR2 SQIVND (reference sequence). The CDR3 spells CASNIDGVYGYTF. CDR3 nucleotides: TGTGCCAGTAATATTGACGGGGTATATGGCTACACCTTC.

This clone was observed a few times. J is TRBJ1-5 and V is TRBV27, with D possibly being TRBD1 (6 bases). This CDR3 region has 16 residues. V was trimmed by 2 bases and J by 6 bases, leaving 17 bases between them. The germline V gene has CDR1 MNHEY and CDR2 SMNVEV (reference sequence). CDR3 amino acids: CASSLGWGPSSQPQHF. The CDR3 nucleotides are TGTGCCAGCAGTTTAGGGTGGGGGCCATCTTCTCAGCCCCAGCATTTT.

The V gene is TRBV4-1, the J gene TRBJ1-1; weak D call: TRBD1 (5 bases). Germline assignment: CDR1 MGHRA and CDR2 YSYEKL. Trimming cost V 4 bases and J 0 bases, with 12 bases left between them. CDR3 length equals 15 residues. Written as DNA, the CDR3 is TGCGCCAGCAGCCCGCGGACACAATTGAACACTGAAGCTTTCTTT. Translating gives CASSPRTQLNTEAFF.

The genes are TRBV24-1 and TRBJ1-1, with 11 bases lining up with TRBD1. The V gene's germline CDR1 is KGHDR and CDR2 SFDVKD. The CDR3 totals 14 residues. With V trimmed by 1 base and J by 9 bases, 3 bases remained unmatched. The CDR3: CATSDLRTGGKAFF. The CDR3 nucleotides read TGTGCCACCAGTGATTTAAGGACAGGGGGCAAAGCTTTCTTT.

The chain links TRBV5-1 to TRBJ2-3; D call uncertain. Germline V gene lookup returns CDR1 SGHRS and CDR2 YFSETQ. CDR3 length equals 14 residues. Trimming stripped 1 base from V and 0 bases from J, with 6 bases between. The CDR3 region has the DNA TGCGCCAGCAGCTTGTTCCTTAGCACAGATACGCAGTATTTT. Encoded protein: CASSLFLSTDTQYF.

This chain links TRBV2 with TRBJ2-3; 7 positions agree with TRBD1. The CDR3 covers 14 residues. Germline V gene sequence: CDR1 SNHLY, CDR2 FYNNEI. The ends lost 6 bases at V and 2 bases at J; junction bases unmatched: 5. The DNA of the CDR3 is TGTGCCAGCAGGGGACAGTTTAACACAGATACGCAGTATTTT. As protein: CASRGQFNTDTQYF.

The gene calls are TRBV9 and TRBJ2-7; D call uncertain. V was pared by 0 bases and J by 3 bases, with 4 bases between. This CDR3 contains 12 residues. CDR1 is SGDLS and CDR2 is YYNGEE in the germline V gene. CDR3 in DNA: TGTGCCAGCAGCGTAGCTCGCTACGAGCAGTACTTC. Its protein is CASSVARYEQYF.

This clone was found a few times. CDR3 DNA: TGTGCCAGCTCACCGGACAGTTCGTCACCCCTCCACTTT. Amino acid sequence: CASSPDSSSPLHF. V is TRBV18 and J is TRBJ1-6; TRBD1 is a possible D gene (6 bases). The CDR3 has 13 amino acids. Germline V lookup: CDR1 KGHSH, CDR2 LQKENI. V lost 3 bases and J lost 10, with 10 bases in between. The full variable domain, its missing parts supplied by reference TRBV18 and TRBJ1-6, is NAGVMQNPRHLVRRRGQEARLRCSPMKGHSHVYWYRQLPEEGLKFMVYLQKENIIDESGMPKERFSAEFPKEGPSILRIQQVVRGDSAAYFCASSPDSSSPLHFGNGTRLTVT.

The genes are TRBV7-3 and TRBJ2-5; no reliable D call. Deletions cut 3 bases from V and 1 base from J, with 9 bases between. The CDR3 has 14 amino acids. CDR1 SGHTA and CDR2 FQGTGA come from the germline V gene. CDR3: CASSLKTGQETQYF. The CDR3 DNA reads TGTGCCAGCAGCTTGAAAACTGGCCAAGAGACCCAGTACTTC.

The chain employs TRBV6-1 and TRBJ1-5, with a possible D match to TRBD1 (6 bases). The CDR3 totals 15 residues. V was trimmed by 6 bases and J by 0 bases, leaving 12 bases between them. The germline V gene has CDR1 MNHNS and CDR2 SASEGT. The CDR3 DNA reads as TGTGCCAGCAGATTGGGACAATATAGCAATCAGCCCCAGCATTTT. This sequence encodes CASRLGQYSNQPQHF.

The chain is built from TRBV11-2 and TRBJ2-1, with D maybe TRBD2 (7 bases). CDR3 length: 16 residues. The V end was cut by 1 base, the J end by 5 bases, with 15 bases between. Germline V gene data show CDR1 as SGHAT and CDR2 as FQNNGV. The CDR3 bases are TGTGCCAGCAGCTTAGGATGGGGGGCGGGAGACAATGAGCAGTTCTTC. Translation: CASSLGWGAGDNEQFF.

V gene TRBV25-1 combines with J gene TRBJ2-1; 7 positions agree with TRBD2. CDR3 length: 14 residues. V trimming: 5 bases; J trimming: 7 bases; junction bases outside the gene matches: 8. CDR1 is MGHDK and CDR2 is SYGVNS in the germline V gene. CDR3 protein: CASSQGGRENEQFF. As DNA, the CDR3 is TGTGCCAGCAGTCAAGGAGGGAGGGAAAATGAGCAGTTCTTC.

The chain joins TRBV7-3 to TRBJ1-1; maybe TRBD1 (6 bases). The CDR3 sequence is 16 residues long. CDR1 is SGHTA, CDR2 FQGTGA, per germline. V lost 4 bases and J lost 8, with 23 bases in between. The CDR3 loop is CASSSPSIRGTTEAFF. The CDR3 bases are TGTGCCAGCAGCTCCCCCTCGATAAGGGGGACGACCGAAGCTTTCTTT. The full variable domain, rest sourced from reference TRBV7-3 and TRBJ1-1, is GAGVSQTPSNKVTEKGKYVELRCDPISGHTALYWYRQSLGQGPEFLIYFQGTGAADDSGLPNDRFFAVRPEGSVSTLKIQRTERGDSAVYLCASSSPSIRGTTEAFFGQGTRLTVV.

The V call is TRBV5-1, the J call TRBJ1-1; D is undetermined. The CDR3 totals 12 residues. Between the trimmed V and J ends, which lost 6 bases and 1 base, there was a span of 7 bases. Germline lookup yields CDR1 SGHRS and CDR2 YFSETQ. The chain's CDR3 is CASTEGNTEAFF. CDR3 sequence (DNA): TGCGCCAGCACCGAGGGGAACACTGAAGCTTTCTTT.

The J gene is TRBJ2-7, the V gene TRBV27, with TRBD2 matching over 10 bases. After removal of 4 bases from V and 9 bases from J, the junction contained 18 bases not matched to a gene. The V gene's germline CDR1 is MNHEY and CDR2 SMNVEV (reference sequence). The CDR3 runs 17 residues. The chain's CDR3 is CASSSSGLADRRVGQYF. The CDR3 DNA reads as TGTGCCAGCAGTTCCTCCGGACTAGCGGACAGACGTGTGGGGCAGTACTTC.

V usage is TRBV5-6 and J usage is TRBJ1-2, with D hard to call. The CDR3 is made up of 12 amino acids. Germline V CDR1 and CDR2: SGHDT, YYEEEE. Trimming cost V 2 bases and J 6 bases, with 8 bases left between them. The CDR3 reads CASSFDSNGYTF. As DNA, the CDR3 is TGTGCCAGCAGCTTTGATAGCAATGGCTACACCTTC. Full variable domain (missing parts from reference TRBV5-6 and TRBJ1-2): DAGVTQSPTHLIKTRGQQVTLRCSPKSGHDTVSWYQQALGQGPQFIFQYYEEEERQRGNFPDRFSGHQFPNYSSELNVNALLLGDSALYLCASSFDSNGYTFGSGTRLTVV.

The chain is built from TRBV7-2 and TRBJ1-2; 9 nucleotides align to TRBD1. J gave up 0 bases and V 1 base, and 0 bases lay outside the gene matches. Germline CDR1 and CDR2: SGHTA and FQGNSA. The CDR3 extends over 15 amino acids. This CDR3 reads CASSLGQGANYGYTF. CDR3 nucleotides: TGTGCCAGCAGCTTAGGACAGGGGGCTAACTATGGCTACACCTTC.

V and J are TRBV25-1 and TRBJ2-3, with TRBD1 matching over 7 bases. With V trimmed by 3 bases and J by 3 bases, 6 bases remained unmatched. There are 15 residues in the CDR3. CDR1 is MGHDK and CDR2 is SYGVNS in the germline V gene. In nucleotides, the CDR3 is TGTGCCAGCAGTGAGACAGGGTCGAGGACAGATACGCAGTATTTT. Amino acid sequence: CASSETGSRTDTQYF.

This chain connects TRBV9 to TRBJ1-3; D remains ambiguous. CDR1 and CDR2 from the germline V gene are SGDLS and YYNGEE. CDR3 size: 15 residues. With 4 bases removed from V and 4 bases from J, the gap between germline ends came to 15 bases. CDR3 loop: CASSPPAGGGNTIYF. DNA of the CDR3: TGTGCCAGCAGCCCCCCCGCGGGCGGGGGAAACACCATATATTTT.

The CDR3 region is CASSLDRGLLPGANVLTF. As DNA, the CDR3 is TGTGCCAGCAGCTTGGACAGGGGGCTATTACCTGGGGCCAACGTCCTGACTTTC. The genes are TRBV5-6 and TRBJ2-6; 9 bases are shared with TRBD1. The ends lost 0 bases at V and 2 bases at J; junction bases unmatched: 6. CDR3 length: 18 amino acids. CDR1 and CDR2 from the germline V gene are SGHDT and YYEEEE. Filled out from reference TRBV5-6 and TRBJ2-6, the complete variable domain reads DAGVTQSPTHLIKTRGQQVTLRCSPKSGHDTVSWYQQALGQGPQFIFQYYEEEERQRGNFPDRFSGHQFPNYSSELNVNALLLGDSALYLCASSLDRGLLPGANVLTFGAGSRLTVL.

V and J are TRBV6-5 and TRBJ1-2; the D is unclear. Deletions cut 6 bases from V and 1 base from J, with 3 bases between. CDR3 length: 11 amino acids. The germline gives CDR1 MNHEY, CDR2 SVGAGI. DNA for the CDR3: TGTGCCAGCAGCGGTAACTATGGCTACACCTTC. Translation: CASSGNYGYTF.

The CDR3 DNA sequence: TGTGCCTGGAGGGGCCGCGGGACAGGGTGGGTGGAAACTGAAGCTTTCTTT. Its protein product is CAWRGRGTGWVETEAFF. V gene TRBV30 combines with J gene TRBJ1-1; 9 nucleotides line up with TRBD1. Germline loops: CDR1 GTSNPN, CDR2 SVGIG (reference sequence). The J segment lost 5 bases and the V segment lost 3 bases, leaving 16 bases of the junction unmatched. The CDR3 is 17 residues long.